What follows describes a single T cell receptor beta chain. What this receptor recognizes is not known. Base-call qualities are not available, and no considerably larger clone is one nucleotide away. The sample is drawn from a study of blood T cell repertoires in COVID-19 (TCRdb year 2020). About the investigation overall: Collaborator samples came from the United States, Italy and Spain and covered acute and convalescent phases of COVID-19. The material from the prospective study consisted of cDNA or gDNA derived from T cells, B-cell-depleted T cells, or PBMCs. Deeply sampled blood TCRbeta repertoires from subjects exposed to, actively infected with, or recovered from COVID-19 were included in the dataset. A freely available public database, intended as a resource for researchers studying the immune response to SARS-CoV-2, is where the repertoires were released. The samples were drawn from the first 160 participants of the ongoing ImmuneRACE study and from 1,254 subjects provided by 6 global collaborators. Sample metadata almost always included a de-identified subject ID, COVID-19 status, age in years and sex. Where available, HLA class I and class II types were taken from metadata supplied by the sample provider and were not determined by assay-based typing.

Spanning cysteine to phenylalanine, the CDR3 consists of 16 amino acids. Of the read, only the CDR3 DNA is kept; its 48 bases are in frame from base 1. CDR1 is given as SGHRS and CDR2 as YFSETQ, both from the germline V gene. The V end gives up 4 bases and the J end 4 bases, leaving 10 bases in the junction not matched to a gene. Participants in the prospective study were aged roughly 18 to 100 years, lived in approximately 26 United States geographic areas, and enrolled through a virtual design. To assign participants to cohorts, the prospective study relied on clinical history that participants themselves reported in a screening survey and a study questionnaire. Exposed participants were defined as having been in contact with someone with a PCR-confirmed or clinician-diagnosed COVID-19 case within 2 weeks of study entry. In the prospective study, mobile phlebotomists collected whole blood, serum and a nasopharyngeal or oropharyngeal swab from each participant. Participants in the prospective study had the option to provide additional blood draws and questionnaires over a roughly 2-month period. Before DNA extraction, prospective study blood samples were shipped either frozen or at room temperature.

Study-wide conclusions, independent of this receptor: How much clinical and demographic metadata was included differed by source and by participant, and the metadata was provided uncurated.

TCRbeta CDR3 regions were amplified from genomic DNA by means of the immunoSEQ Assay, a bias-controlled multiplex PCR. On the study's bioinformatics: The number of nucleated cells in each sample was estimated by amplification of reference gene primers within the assay. Sequence reads were collapsed and filtered to measure the absolute abundance of every unique TCRbeta CDR3 rearrangement. For each sample, productive Simpson clonality was calculated by taking the square root of Simpson's diversity index across productive rearrangements. Drawn from immuneACCESS, this table holds only the in-frame rearrangements with V and J called that TCRdb kept. Clones are partly lost; checked studies trace under half to an unresolved V gene and leave the rest unexplained. V, J and clone size are those of that table, while D and trimming were read from the DNA. The sample data list about 310,000 clones, and less than 85% of these were observed just once. Under 2% of the sample comes from the top ten.

This clonotype originated in a woman aged 25 to 39 who had been exposed to COVID-19. Specimen: PBMCs or T cells enriched from blood (not recorded which). The chain employs TRBV5-1 and TRBJ2-5; TRBD2 aligns with 10 central bases. The sequenced DNA is TGCGCCAGCAGCCTTAGCGGGGGGATTATAATAGAGACCCAGTACTTC. Translated, it gives CASSLSGGIIIETQYF. Outside the CDR3, residues come from the reference TRBV5-1 and TRBJ2-5 proteins, so the full variable domain is: KAGVTQTPRYLIKTRGQQVTLSCSPISGHRSVSWYQQTPGQGLQFLFEYFSETQRNKGNFPGRFSGRQFSNSRSEMNVSTLELGDSALYLCASSLSGGIIIETQYFGPGTRLLVL.